The 23 T cell receptor beta chains reported below all come from one sample, sequenced in a study of OX40 agonist ivuxolimab in advanced cancers. Some clones are missing from TCRdb's copy, which holds only in-frame ones; the method was immunoSEQ multiplex PCR. The table shows about 38,000 clones, with 78% occurring only once. This material consisted of CD4+ or CD8+ T cells sorted from blood, taken in a trial of the OX40 agonist ivuxolimab. The receptors derive from an adult with an advanced solid tumor such as melanoma, head and neck, liver or kidney cancer.

The gene calls are TRBV14 and TRBJ2-1; D possibly corresponds to TRBD2 (6 bases). Trimming pared 1 base from V and 5 bases from J, leaving 21 bases between. In germline, CDR1 is SGHDN, CDR2 FVKESK. The CDR3 has 18 amino acids. This chain's CDR3 is CASSQGLRRGFFDNEQFF. In nucleotides, the CDR3 is TGTGCCAGCAGCCAAGGGTTGAGGAGGGGTTTTTTTGACAATGAGCAGTTCTTC.

The chain links TRBV18 to TRBJ2-3, with D tentatively TRBD1 (6 bases). CDR3 length: 15 residues. V lost 4 bases to trimming and J lost 5 bases, with 16 bases between them. Germline values: CDR1 KGHSH, CDR2 LQKENI. The CDR3 spells CASSLNIETGDTQYF. CDR3 bases: TGTGCCAGCTCACTTAATATCGAGACAGGAGATACGCAGTATTTT.

The chain recombines TRBV7-2 with TRBJ2-2; D call uncertain. V was clipped by 2 bases and J by 4 bases, with 14 bases between them. CDR3 size: 16 residues. CDR1 is SGHTA and CDR2 is FQGNSA in the germline V gene. The CDR3 spells CASSLNDQRATGELFF. In DNA form, the CDR3 reads TGTGCCAGCAGCTTAAATGACCAAAGGGCCACCGGGGAGCTGTTTTTT.

In its sample, this clone was seen a few times. The CDR3 coding sequence is TGTGCCACCAACTCCCAAGAGGGGACAGAAAACTATGGCTACACCTTC. Its protein product is CATNSQEGTENYGYTF. The chain has TRBV15 and TRBJ1-2, with 7 bases aligning to TRBD1. Germline CDR1 is LNHNV and CDR2 is YYDKDF (reference sequence). The CDR3 is made up of 16 amino acids. V was pared by 7 bases and J by 2 bases, with 13 bases of the junction left unmatched.

V gene TRBV4-1 combines with J gene TRBJ2-7; 9 bases agree with TRBD1. Germline V lookup: CDR1 MGHRA, CDR2 YSYEKL. The CDR3 is 16 residues long. With 1 base clipped from V and 4 bases from J, the junction kept 8 bases outside the gene matches. The CDR3 reads CASSQVAGQGSYEQYF. DNA of the CDR3: TGCGCCAGCAGCCAAGTCGCCGGACAGGGGTCTTACGAGCAGTACTTC.

The V call is TRBV4-1, the J call TRBJ2-3; TRBD2 agrees at 9 bases. J lost 0 bases, V lost 0 bases, and 4 bases had no gene match. Germline-derived CDR1 and CDR2 are MGHRA and YSYEKL. This CDR3 is built from 17 residues. CDR3 nucleotides: TGCGCCAGCAGCCAAGAAACGGCGGGAGGGAGCACAGATACGCAGTATTTT. Protein product: CASSQETAGGSTDTQYF.

The V gene is TRBV27, the J gene TRBJ2-1, with D unclear. V gave up 2 bases and J gave up 2 bases, with 7 bases separating them. Germline V gene sequence: CDR1 MNHEY, CDR2 SMNVEV (reference sequence). This CDR3 is 14 amino acids long. The CDR3 loop is CASSLGGAYNEQFF. CDR3 coding DNA: TGTGCCAGCAGTTTAGGCGGTGCCTACAATGAGCAGTTCTTC.

This clone was observed a handful of times. The V and J genes are TRBV18 and TRBJ1-2; a possible D gene is TRBD1 (6 bases). Germline CDR1 is KGHSH and CDR2 is LQKENI. Deletions cut 3 bases from V and 4 bases from J, with 6 bases between. This CDR3 has 12 amino acids. The CDR3 here is CASSPGAYGYTF. In DNA, the CDR3 is TGTGCCAGCTCACCGGGGGCCTATGGCTACACCTTC.

DNA for the CDR3: TGTGCCAGCCGAACCCGACTGGAAGCCTATGGCTACACCTTC. This sequence encodes CASRTRLEAYGYTF. The rearrangement joins TRBV6-5 to TRBJ1-2, with no clear D. CDR3 length: 14 residues. Between the trimmed V and J ends, which lost 8 bases and 4 bases, there was a span of 17 bases. CDR1 and CDR2 from the germline V gene are MNHEY and SVGAGI.

The chain has TRBV28 and TRBJ1-5; TRBD1 matches 8 bases. The J segment lost 3 bases and the V segment lost 3 bases, leaving 10 bases of the junction unmatched. Germline V gives CDR1 MDHEN, CDR2 SYDVKM. The CDR3 loop spans 17 amino acids. CDR3 sequence (DNA): TGTGCCAGCAGTTTCCTTCGGGACAGGCGGGACAATCAGCCCCAGCATTTT. It is translated as CASSFLRDRRDNQPQHF.

The chain links TRBV29-1 to TRBJ2-5, with D hard to call. Germline loops: CDR1 SQVTM, CDR2 ANQGSEA. This CDR3 is built from 11 residues. The ends were cut back, 4 bases at V and 2 bases at J, with 5 bases in the middle. The CDR3 nucleotides are TGCAGCGTTGTGAGGCAAGAGACCCAGTACTTC. Protein product: CSVVRQETQYF.

Written as DNA, the CDR3 is TGTGCCAGCAGCTTAGTAATTGACTACAATGAGCAGTTCTTC. This encodes CASSLVIDYNEQFF. This rearrangement joins TRBV7-2 to TRBJ2-1, with unresolved D. Germline lookup yields CDR1 SGHTA and CDR2 FQGNSA. This CDR3 spans 14 amino acids. V dropped 1 base and J dropped 3 bases, with 7 bases sitting between them.

The chain carries TRBV27 and TRBJ2-2; 8 nucleotides match TRBD2. The CDR3 runs to 16 residues. With V trimmed by 6 bases and J by 4 bases, 10 bases remained unmatched. Germline V gene lookup returns CDR1 MNHEY and CDR2 SMNVEV (reference sequence). CDR3 DNA sequence: TGTGCCAGCAGCTCACTAGCGGCGGTAGCCACCGGGGAGCTGTTTTTT. This translates into CASSSLAAVATGELFF.

V is TRBV9 and J is TRBJ1-2; D is undetermined. Trimming took 0 bases from V and 2 from J, leaving 11 bases between them. CDR3 length equals 15 residues. Germline V gene lookup returns CDR1 SGDLS and CDR2 YYNGEE. The CDR3, as DNA: TGTGCCAGCAGCGTAGAAGGCAGTCCCAACTATGGCTACACCTTC. As protein: CASSVEGSPNYGYTF. Filled out from reference TRBV9 and TRBJ1-2, the complete variable domain reads DSGVTQTPKHLITATGQRVTLRCSPRSGDLSVYWYQQSLDQGLQFLIQYYNGEERAKGNILERFSAQQFPDLHSELNLSSLELGDSALYFCASSVEGSPNYGYTFGSGTRLTVV.

V and J are TRBV7-9 and TRBJ2-1; 14 nucleotides agree with TRBD2. Per germline, CDR1 SEHNR and CDR2 FQNEAQ (reference sequence). The CDR3 spans 16 residues. Germline trimming cut 2 bases from V and 8 bases from J; bases unmatched to any gene: 5. CDR3 in amino acids: CASSLFGLAGGHEQFF. CDR3 sequence (DNA): TGTGCCAGCAGCTTATTTGGACTAGCGGGAGGACATGAGCAGTTCTTC.

V usage is TRBV12-2 and J usage is TRBJ2-4; TRBD2, the D gene given by the table, was not confirmed from the DNA. TRBV12-2 is given as a pseudogene. This CDR3 region has 16 residues. The CDR3 nucleotides are TGTGCAAGTCGTTGGGGGACTAGCGGGAGTAAGAACATTCAGTACTTC. It yields the protein CASRWGTSGSKNIQYF.

This clone appeared a single time. The chain combines TRBV5-8 with TRBJ1-5; 7 nucleotides agree with TRBD1. V shed 2 bases, J shed 4 bases, and the junction held 6 bases outside the gene matches. CDR3 size: 15 residues. Germline assignment: CDR1 SGHTS and CDR2 YDEGEE. CDR3 in amino acids: CASSFLTGSNQPQHF. CDR3 DNA sequence: TGTGCCAGCAGCTTCTTGACAGGGAGTAATCAGCCCCAGCATTTT.

Here the CDR3 reads CASSDTGGWGAVYEQYF. The CDR3 DNA is TGTGCCAGTAGCGACACCGGAGGGTGGGGAGCGGTCTACGAGCAGTACTTC. The chain is built from TRBV19 and TRBJ2-7; D perhaps matches TRBD2 (6 bases). V lost 6 bases, J lost 3 bases, and 24 bases lay in between. CDR3 length: 17 amino acids. Germline-derived CDR1 and CDR2 are LNHDA and SQIVND (reference sequence).

This chain uses TRBV7-9 with TRBJ2-5, with TRBD1 as a possible D gene (6 bases). V was shortened by 4 bases and J by 0 bases, with 9 bases between the two germline ends. The CDR3 extends over 14 amino acids. Germline-derived CDR1 and CDR2 are SEHNR and FQNEAQ (reference sequence). The CDR3 reads CASSSDSHQETQYF. In DNA, the CDR3 is TGTGCCAGCAGCTCGGACAGTCACCAAGAGACCCAGTACTTC.

The count of this clone is one. V usage is TRBV2 and J usage is TRBJ2-7; D remains unclear. Germline V gene sequence: CDR1 SNHLY, CDR2 FYNNEI. The CDR3 runs 10 residues. The germline V and J ends were trimmed by 3 bases and 3 bases, with 0 bases remaining between them. The CDR3 spells CASSDYEQYF. For the CDR3, the DNA is TGTGCCAGCAGTGACTACGAGCAGTACTTC.

The J gene is TRBJ2-1, the V gene TRBV9; no firm D call. V lost 0 bases, J lost 4 bases, and 2 bases lay in between. Looked up from germline, CDR1 is SGDLS and CDR2 is YYNGEE. The CDR3 totals 12 residues. CDR3 region: CASSVVYNEQFF. The CDR3 DNA reads TGTGCCAGCAGCGTAGTATACAATGAGCAGTTCTTC.

The chain employs TRBV7-8 and TRBJ1-1; weak D call: TRBD1 (5 bases). Germline values: CDR1 SGHVS, CDR2 FQNEAQ. The CDR3 loop spans 13 amino acids. The V gene lost 5 bases and the J gene lost 11 bases, with 18 bases spanning the gap. CDR3 region: CASSAQGPPGAFF. DNA for the CDR3: TGTGCCAGCAGCGCCCAGGGTCCCCCTGGGGCTTTCTTT.

This clone appeared a single time. Mismatch with germline at one junction end may stem from a read error. The chain recombines TRBV7-7 with TRBJ2-5; 10 nucleotides agree with TRBD2. In germline, CDR1 is SSHAT, CDR2 FNYEAQ (reference sequence). CDR3 length: 14 amino acids. The CDR3 DNA sequence: TGTGCTAGCAGCGTTAGCGGGGGGCGGAAGACCCAGTACTTC. It is translated as CASSVSGGRKTQYF.